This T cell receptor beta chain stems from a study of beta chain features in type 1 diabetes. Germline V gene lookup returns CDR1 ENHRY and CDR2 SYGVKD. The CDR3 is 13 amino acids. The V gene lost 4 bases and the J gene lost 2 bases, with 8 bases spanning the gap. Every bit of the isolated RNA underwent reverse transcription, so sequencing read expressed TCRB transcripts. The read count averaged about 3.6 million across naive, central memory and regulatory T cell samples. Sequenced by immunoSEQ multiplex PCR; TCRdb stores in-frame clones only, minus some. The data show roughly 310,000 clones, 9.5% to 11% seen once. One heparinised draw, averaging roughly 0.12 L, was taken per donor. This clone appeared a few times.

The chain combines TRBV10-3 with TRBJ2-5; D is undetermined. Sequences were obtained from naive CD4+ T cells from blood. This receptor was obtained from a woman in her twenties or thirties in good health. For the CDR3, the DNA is TGTGCCATCAGTGGTAACAGTCAAGAGACCCAGTACTTC. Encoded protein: CAISGNSQETQYF.